This T cell receptor (beta chain) was documented in a study of early T cells in non-severe SARS-CoV-2 infection. Turning to the study itself: Bulk RNA from unsorted whole blood was sequenced; chains were unpaired. Study outcomes and limitations: Anti-spike CD8 responses were favored by VDJdb matching, which missed private and CD4 specificities.

Remarks on this clonotype: Its target is not known.

Unique molecular identifiers were added to individual cDNA molecules. MiXCR was run by TCRdb on the 5' RACE reads, yielding one entry per CDR3 protein. The table records under 75,000 distinct CDR3 sequences, roughly 13% of them present only once. Germline CDR1 and CDR2: DFQATT and SNEGSKA (reference sequence). The CDR3 spans 15 residues. Trimming pared 5 bases from V and 6 bases from J, leaving 20 bases between. This sequence was found in an adult who was a healthcare worker with PCR-confirmed SARS-CoV-2 infection or an uninfected control (not recorded which). Sequences were obtained from whole blood. The chain combines TRBV20-1 with TRBJ2-1; either TRBD1 or TRBD2 may supply D (7 bases each). The CDR3 DNA follows: TGCAGTGCTGCCAAGGGGGCGGGAGTGGGCAATGAGCAGTTCTTC. Amino acids: CSAAKGAGVGNEQFF.